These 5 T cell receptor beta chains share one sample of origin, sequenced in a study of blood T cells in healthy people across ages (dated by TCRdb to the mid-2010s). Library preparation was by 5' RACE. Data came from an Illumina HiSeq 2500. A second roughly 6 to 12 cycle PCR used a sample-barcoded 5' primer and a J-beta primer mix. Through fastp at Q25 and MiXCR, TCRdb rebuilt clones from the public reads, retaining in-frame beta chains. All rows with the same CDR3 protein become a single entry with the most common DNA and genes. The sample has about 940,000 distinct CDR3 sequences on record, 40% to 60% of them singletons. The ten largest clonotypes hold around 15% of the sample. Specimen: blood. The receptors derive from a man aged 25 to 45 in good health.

Here the CDR3 reads CASSLAGPYSNQPQHF. For the CDR3, the DNA is TGTGCCAGCAGCTTAGCGGGCCCTTATAGCAATCAGCCCCAGCATTTT. The chain combines TRBV7-8 with TRBJ1-5; D uncertain. V dropped 0 bases and J dropped 0 bases, with 9 bases sitting between them. The germline V gene encodes CDR1 SGHVS and CDR2 FQNEAQ. The length of the CDR3 is 16 residues. Filled out from reference TRBV7-8 and TRBJ1-5, the complete variable domain reads GAGVSQSPRYKVAKRGQDVALRCDPISGHVSLFWYQQALGQGPEFLTYFQNEAQLDKSGLPSDRFFAERPEGSVSTLKIQRTQQEDSAVYLCASSLAGPYSNQPQHFGDGTRLSIL.

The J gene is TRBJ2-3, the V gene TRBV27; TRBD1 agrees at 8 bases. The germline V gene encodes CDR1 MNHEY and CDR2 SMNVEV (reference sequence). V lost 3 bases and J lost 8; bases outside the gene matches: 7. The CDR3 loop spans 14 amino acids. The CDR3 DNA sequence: TGTGCCAGCAGTTTTGCCAGGGGGCTTGGTACGCAGTATTTT. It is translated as CASSFARGLGTQYF.

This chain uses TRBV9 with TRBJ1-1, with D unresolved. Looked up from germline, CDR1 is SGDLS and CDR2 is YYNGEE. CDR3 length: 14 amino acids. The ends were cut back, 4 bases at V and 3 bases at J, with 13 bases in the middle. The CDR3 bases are TGTGCCAGCAGCTCAGAGGTTGGCTACACTGAAGCTTTCTTT. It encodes CASSSEVGYTEAFF.

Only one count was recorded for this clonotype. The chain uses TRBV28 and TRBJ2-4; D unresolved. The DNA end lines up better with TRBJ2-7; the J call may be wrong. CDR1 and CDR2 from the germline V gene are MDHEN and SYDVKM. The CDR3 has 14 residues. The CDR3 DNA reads TGTGCCAGCAGTCTCGACACTTCGTATTACGAGCAGTACTTC. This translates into CASSLDTSYYEQYF.

The CDR3 protein is CASSNGQGRSYEQYF. The CDR3 DNA reads TGTGCCAGCAGTAATGGACAGGGGAGGTCCTACGAGCAGTACTTC. The chain uses TRBV6-5 and TRBJ2-7, with 9 bases fitting TRBD1. V trimming: 5 bases; J trimming: 1 base; junction bases outside the gene matches: 6. Germline V lookup: CDR1 MNHEY, CDR2 SVGAGI. This CDR3 comprises 15 residues.